This T cell receptor (beta chain) appears in the sequencing data of a study of T cell repertoires in cytomegalovirus infection. Study-wide points: CMV-specific TCR beta clonotypes restricted by HLA-C dominated the ex vivo response.

This CDR3 comprises 20 residues. Between the trimmed V and J ends, which lost 2 bases and 1 base, there was a span of 24 bases. TCRdb used MiXCR to reprocess the reads, holding one entry per CDR3 protein. The data contain about 830,000 distinct CDR3 sequences, about 33% of them singletons. As regards this clonotype: Its antigen is undetermined.

This clonotype originated in a human donor in good health (CMV status not recorded). Some clones in this sample may be carry-over from other donors' samples. This chain connects TRBV12-3 or TRBV12-4 to TRBJ2-1; no clear D. Sequencing used cultured CD8+ T cells from PBMCs, obtained from culture after CMV antigen stimulation. The CDR3 nucleotides read TGTGCCAGCAGTTTAATTTCACGGCTAGTCCCCTCTAGGTCCTACAATGAGCAGTTCTTC. This encodes CASSLISRLVPSRSYNEQFF.